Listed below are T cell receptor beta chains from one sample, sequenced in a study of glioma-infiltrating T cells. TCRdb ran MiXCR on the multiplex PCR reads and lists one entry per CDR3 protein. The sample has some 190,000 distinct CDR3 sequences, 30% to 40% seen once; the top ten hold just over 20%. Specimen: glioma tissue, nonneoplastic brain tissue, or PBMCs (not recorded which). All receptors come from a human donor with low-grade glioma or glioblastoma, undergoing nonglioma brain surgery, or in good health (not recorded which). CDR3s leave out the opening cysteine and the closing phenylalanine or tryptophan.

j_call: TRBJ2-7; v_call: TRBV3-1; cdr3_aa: ASSQGSQGRPY
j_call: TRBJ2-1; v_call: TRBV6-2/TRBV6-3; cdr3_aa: ASSPHPGLAGSGNEQF
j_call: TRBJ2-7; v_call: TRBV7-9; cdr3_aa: ASSYPSGAYEQY
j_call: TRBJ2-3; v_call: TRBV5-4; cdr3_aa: ASSQIGTSKDTQY
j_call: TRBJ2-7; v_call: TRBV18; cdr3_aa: ASSPGDEQY
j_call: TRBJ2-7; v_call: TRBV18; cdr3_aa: ASSPPLLAGAYEQY
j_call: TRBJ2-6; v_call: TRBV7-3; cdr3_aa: ASRITGTASNVLT
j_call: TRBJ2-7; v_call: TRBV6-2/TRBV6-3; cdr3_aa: ASAQGEIHEQY
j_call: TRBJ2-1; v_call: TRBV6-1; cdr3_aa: ASSFRTGRHEQF
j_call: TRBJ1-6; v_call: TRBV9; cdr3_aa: ASSPGDRGRSPLH
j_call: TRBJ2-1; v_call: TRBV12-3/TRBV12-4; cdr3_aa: ASSPSPGQGAYEQF
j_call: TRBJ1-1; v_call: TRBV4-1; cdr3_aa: ASGGGAINTEAF
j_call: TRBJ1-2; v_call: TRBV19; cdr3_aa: ASIEGEGYGYT
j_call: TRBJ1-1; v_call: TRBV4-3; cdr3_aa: ASSQAAGAAF
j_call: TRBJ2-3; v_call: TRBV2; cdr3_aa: ASTEQGSDTQY
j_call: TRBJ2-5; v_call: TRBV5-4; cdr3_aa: ASSLQLTEETQY
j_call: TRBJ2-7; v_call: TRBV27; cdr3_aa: ASSLSASGSYEQY
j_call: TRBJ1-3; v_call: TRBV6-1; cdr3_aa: ASSPGQGYGNTIY
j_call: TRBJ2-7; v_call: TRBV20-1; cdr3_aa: SASQPVAGVREQY
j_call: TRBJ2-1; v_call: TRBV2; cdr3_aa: ASSELGYNEQF
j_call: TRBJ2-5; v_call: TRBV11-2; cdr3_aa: ASSLDYGTETQY
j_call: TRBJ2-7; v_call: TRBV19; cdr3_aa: ASSIGVYEQY
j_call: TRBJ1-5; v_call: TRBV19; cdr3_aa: ASSIDPPGAGNQPQH
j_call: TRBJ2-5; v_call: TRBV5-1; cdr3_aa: ASTTTGFQETQY
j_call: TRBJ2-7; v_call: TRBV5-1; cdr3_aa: ASSSDGQGGYEQY
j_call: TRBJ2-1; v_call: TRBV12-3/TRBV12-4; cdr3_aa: ARSNEQF
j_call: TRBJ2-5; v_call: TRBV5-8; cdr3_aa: ASSLRIAGAETQY
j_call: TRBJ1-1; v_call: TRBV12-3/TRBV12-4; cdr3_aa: ASSWGARTEAF
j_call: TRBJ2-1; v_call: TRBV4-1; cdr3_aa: ASSQDQSSYNEQF
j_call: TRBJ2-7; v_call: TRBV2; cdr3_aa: ASSAARDSYEQY
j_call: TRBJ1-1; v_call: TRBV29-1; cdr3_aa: SVDRVGTMNTEAF
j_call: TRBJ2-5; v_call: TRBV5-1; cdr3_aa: ASSLVANQKETQY
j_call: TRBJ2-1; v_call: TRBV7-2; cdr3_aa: ASSSGGREGGMGEQF
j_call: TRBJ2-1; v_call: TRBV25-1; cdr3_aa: ASSPPLNPTVYNEQF
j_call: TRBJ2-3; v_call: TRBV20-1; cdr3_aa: SARSASGGPDTQY
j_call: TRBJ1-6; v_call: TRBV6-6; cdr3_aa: ASSYSQGTPLH
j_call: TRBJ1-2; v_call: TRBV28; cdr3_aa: ASRRPGRGYGYT